These T cell receptor beta chains were read from a single sample in a study of blood T cell repertoires in COVID-19. Sequencing used immunoSEQ multiplex PCR; TCRdb keeps in-frame clones, though not all of them. The sample shows approximately 46,000 clones, 86% of them seen only once. Input material: peripheral blood. These receptors were collected from a man aged 55 to 70 with active or convalescent COVID-19. The CDR3 runs from the conserved cysteine through the conserved F or W. Fields, in order: V gene, clone size, J gene, D gene, CDR3 protein, CDR3 DNA. D genes are given only for firm matches. Only some rows state a clone size, as once, few, many or a class for expanded clones.

v_call: TRBV25-1
clone_size: NA
j_call: TRBJ2-1
d_call: TRBD1
cdr3_aa: CASSDLGQGTEQFF
cdr3_nt: TGTGCCAGCAGTGATTTGGGACAGGGAACAGAGCAGTTCTTC

v_call: TRBV28
clone_size: NA
j_call: TRBJ1-1
d_call: NA
cdr3_aa: CASSSPGENTEAFF
cdr3_nt: TGTGCCAGCAGTTCCCCAGGGGAGAACACTGAAGCTTTCTTT

v_call: TRBV12-3/TRBV12-4
clone_size: once
j_call: TRBJ1-5
d_call: NA
cdr3_aa: CASSLLYNQPQHF
cdr3_nt: TGTGCCAGCAGTTTACTGTACAATCAGCCCCAGCATTTT

v_call: TRBV10-2
clone_size: NA
j_call: TRBJ2-7
d_call: NA
cdr3_aa: CASSGSSYEQYF
cdr3_nt: TGCGCCAGCAGTGGGTCTAGCTACGAGCAGTACTTC

v_call: TRBV11-2
clone_size: NA
j_call: TRBJ1-1
d_call: TRBD1
cdr3_aa: CASSRGQHTEAFF
cdr3_nt: TGTGCCAGCAGCAGGGGACAGCACACTGAAGCTTTCTTT

v_call: TRBV21-1
clone_size: NA
j_call: TRBJ2-7
d_call: NA
cdr3_aa: CASRGGGREDRTYEQYF
cdr3_nt: TGTGCCAGCAGAGGGGGTGGGCGAGAGGATCGGACCTACGAGCAGTACTTC

v_call: TRBV2
clone_size: NA
j_call: TRBJ1-2
d_call: NA
cdr3_aa: CASSGQDYYGYTF
cdr3_nt: TGTGCCAGCAGTGGACAGGACTACTATGGCTACACCTTC

v_call: TRBV10-3
clone_size: NA
j_call: TRBJ2-7
d_call: TRBD2
cdr3_aa: CAMGTSGGQVWEQYF
cdr3_nt: TGTGCCATGGGGACTAGCGGGGGGCAAGTCTGGGAGCAGTACTTC

v_call: TRBV9
clone_size: NA
j_call: TRBJ1-1
d_call: NA
cdr3_aa: CASSVGQKNTEAFF
cdr3_nt: TGTGCCAGCAGCGTTGGACAGAAGAACACTGAAGCTTTCTTT

v_call: TRBV7-3
clone_size: NA
j_call: TRBJ1-1
d_call: TRBD1
cdr3_aa: CASKRGQENTEAFF
cdr3_nt: TGTGCCAGCAAAAGAGGACAGGAGAACACTGAAGCTTTCTTT